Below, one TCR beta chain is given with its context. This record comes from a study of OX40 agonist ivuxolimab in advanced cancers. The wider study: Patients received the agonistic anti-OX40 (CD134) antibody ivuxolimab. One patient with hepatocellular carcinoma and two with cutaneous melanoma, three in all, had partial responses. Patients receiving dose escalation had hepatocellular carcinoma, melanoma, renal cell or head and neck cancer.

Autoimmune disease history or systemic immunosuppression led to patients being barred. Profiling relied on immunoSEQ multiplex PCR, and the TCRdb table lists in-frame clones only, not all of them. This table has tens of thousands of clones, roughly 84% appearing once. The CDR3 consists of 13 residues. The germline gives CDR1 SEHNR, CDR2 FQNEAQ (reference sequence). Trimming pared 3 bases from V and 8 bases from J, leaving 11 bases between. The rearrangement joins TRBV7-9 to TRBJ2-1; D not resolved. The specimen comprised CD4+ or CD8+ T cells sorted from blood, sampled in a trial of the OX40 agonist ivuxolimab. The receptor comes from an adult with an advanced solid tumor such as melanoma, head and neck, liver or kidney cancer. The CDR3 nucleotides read TGTGCCAGCAGCTTCACCACTTGGGATGAGCAGTTCTTC. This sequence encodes CASSFTTWDEQFF.